Below are 15 T cell receptor beta chains sequenced from a single sample in a study of tumor and adjacent non-tumor tissue in lung cancer. No cell sorting was done before RNA was extracted from the tissue. A modified ARM-PCR protocol with three rounds of nested PCR amplified TCRbeta. TCRdb redid the calling of the multiplex PCR reads with MiXCR, one entry per CDR3 protein. The sample lists about 80,000 distinct CDR3 sequences, approximately 79% seen once, with about an eighth in the top ten. The sample consisted of lung tumor tissue. The receptor set was obtained from a woman aged 45-65 years with non-small cell lung cancer.

In regard to this clonotype: The final CDR3 position lacks the conserved phenylalanine or tryptophan, pointing to a likely read error. The DNA is omitted, as the CDR3 cannot be located on it reliably, and the CDR3 follows TCRdb's listing. This chain links TRBV20-1 with TRBJ2-1. Per germline, CDR1 DFQATT and CDR2 SNEGSKA (reference sequence). The CDR3 is made up of 8 amino acids, end residues included. The CDR3 spells CSASDGFL.

This clonotype was found many times. This chain connects TRBV4-1 to TRBJ2-7, with TRBD1 identical over 9 bases. With 6 bases clipped from V and 4 bases from J, the junction kept 10 bases outside the gene matches. Per the germline V gene, CDR1 is MGHRA and CDR2 is YSYEKL. The CDR3 extends over 15 amino acids. The CDR3 nucleotides are TGCGCCAGCAGACTTGACCCCGGGACAGGGTACGAGCAGTACTTC. As protein: CASRLDPGTGYEQYF.

This clonotype came up a few times. CDR3 nucleotides: TGCGCCAGCAGCCGCAGACTAGCGGTAACCTACAATGAGCAGTTCTTC. Protein product: CASSRRLAVTYNEQFF. The chain recombines TRBV4-1 with TRBJ2-1, with TRBD2 identical over 9 bases. The CDR3 has 16 amino acids. Per the germline V gene, CDR1 is MGHRA and CDR2 is YSYEKL. V was pared by 4 bases and J by 2 bases, with 6 bases of the junction left unmatched.

The V and J genes are TRBV2 and TRBJ1-5; D perhaps matches TRBD1 (5 bases). This CDR3 is built from 15 residues. Germline V gives CDR1 SNHLY, CDR2 FYNNEI. The V end was cut by 4 bases, the J end by 0 bases, with 10 bases between. DNA of the CDR3: TGTGCCAGCAGTGGACAGCTATATAGCAATCAGCCCCAGCATTTT. Translated: CASSGQLYSNQPQHF. Looking up the rest from reference TRBV2 and TRBJ1-5 gives the full variable domain: EPEVTQTPSHQVTQMGQEVILRCVPISNHLYFYWYRQILGQKVEFLVSFYNNEISEKSEIFDDQFSVERPDGSNFTLKIRSTKLEDSAMYFCASSGQLYSNQPQHFGDGTRLSIL.

As regards this clonotype: This sequence may be a read error, since a much larger clone differs from it by one base. The chain uses TRBV12-3 or TRBV12-4 and TRBJ2-3, with D possibly being TRBD1 (5 bases). The CDR3 is 13 amino acids. CDR3 region: CAGSLNNQGQRYF. CDR3 nucleotide sequence: TGTGCCGGCAGTTTGAATAACCAGGGCCAAAGGTATTTT.

The chain has TRBV28 and TRBJ2-7, with D tentatively TRBD1 (5 bases). Trimming pared 7 bases from V and 6 bases from J, leaving 16 bases between. Germline V CDR1 and CDR2: MDHEN, SYDVKM. The length of the CDR3 is 13 residues. This chain's CDR3 is CASNPIAGFEQYF. The CDR3, as DNA: TGTGCCAGCAATCCGATTGCAGGGTTCGAGCAGTACTTC.

J is TRBJ2-6 and V is TRBV11-2, with a weak D call TRBD2 (6 bases). The CDR3 runs 17 residues. Germline V gives CDR1 SGHAT, CDR2 FQNNGV. In nucleotides, the CDR3 is TGTACCTGCAGCTTAGATCGGGACTCCGCTGGGGCCAACGTCCTGACTTTC. It encodes CTCSLDRDSAGANVLTF.

About this clonotype: The junction departs from germline at one end; a sequencing error may be responsible. The V gene is TRBV11-2, the J gene TRBJ2-7; D is unclear. Germline values: CDR1 SGHAT, CDR2 FQNNGV. This CDR3 has 15 amino acids. CDR3 DNA: TGTGCCAACAGCTTATCTCCGAGTTCCTCCTACGAGCGGTACTTC. Residues: CANSLSPSSSYERYF.

This clonotype was observed at least ten times. The chain combines TRBV28 with TRBJ2-7; no firm D call. V lost 1 base and J lost 3, with 1 base in between. Looked up from germline, CDR1 is MDHEN and CDR2 is SYDVKM. The CDR3 has 11 amino acids. This chain's CDR3 is CASSLFYEQYF. CDR3 in DNA: TGTGCCAGCAGTTTATTCTACGAGCAGTACTTC.

Note on this clonotype: At one of its ends the junction is not consistent with the germline gene, which may arise from a read error. This chain connects TRBV29-1 to TRBJ2-7; D gene unclear. This CDR3 comprises 13 residues. Germline assignment: CDR1 SQVTM and CDR2 ANQGSEA. The CDR3 loop is CSVRWDTSYEQYF. Written as DNA, the CDR3 is TGCAGCGTGCGGTGGGATACCTCCTATGAGCAGTACTTC.

Points on this clonotype: It is likely a read error, because the conserved phenylalanine at the end of the CDR3 is missing. The CDR3 DNA reads TGTGCCAGTACTCATGGAGTTACTAACACTGAAGCTTTCTTA. Its protein is CASTHGVTNTEAFL. The V gene is TRBV6-5, the J gene TRBJ1-1; D remains ambiguous. V was clipped by 9 bases and J by 2 bases, with 16 bases between them. CDR1 MNHEY and CDR2 SVGAGI come from the germline V gene. CDR3 length: 14 residues.

Notes on this clonotype: A junction boundary mismatches the germline segment, possibly from a read error. This chain uses TRBV11-2 with TRBJ1-2; D ambiguous. Germline CDR1 is SGHAT and CDR2 is FQNNGV. The length of the CDR3 is 15 residues. The CDR3: CTSSLVTETNYGHTF. As DNA, the CDR3 is TGTACCAGTAGCTTAGTAACGGAAACTAACTATGGCCACACCTTC. Using reference TRBV11-2 and TRBJ1-2 for the parts outside the CDR3, the full variable domain is EAGVAQSPRYKIIEKRQSVAFWCNPISGHATLYWYQQILGQGPKLLIQFQNNGVVDDSQLPKDRFSAERLKGVDSTLKIQPAKLEDSAVYLCTSSLVTETNYGHTFGSGTRLTVV.

This sequence joins TRBV20-1 and TRBJ1-4; no firm D call. CDR1 and CDR2 from the germline V gene are DFQATT and SNEGSKA (reference sequence). V gave up 8 bases and J gave up 6 bases, with 10 bases separating them. The CDR3 is 11 amino acids. CDR3 region: CSLRRDEKLFF. The DNA of the CDR3 is TGCAGTCTGCGGCGTGATGAAAAACTGTTTTTT.

This clonotype was detected a few times. The germline gene is not matched at one end of the junction; a read error may be the cause. This chain links TRBV11-2 with TRBJ2-1; 10 bases are shared with TRBD2. Germline V CDR1 and CDR2: SGHAT, FQNNGV. CDR3 length: 15 residues. This chain's CDR3 is CASSSIAGGDNEQSF. CDR3 DNA sequence: TGTGCCAGCAGCTCTATAGCGGGAGGAGATAATGAGCAGTCCTTC.

This clonotype has only one observation. The junction differs from germline at one of its ends, possibly a read error. V usage is TRBV5-1 and J usage is TRBJ2-1, with TRBD2 matching 7 bases. The CDR3 loop spans 15 amino acids. CDR1 is SGHRS and CDR2 is YFSETQ in the germline V gene. The DNA for the CDR3 is TGCGCCAGCAGCTTGGCACGGGACTATTTCAATGAGCAATTCTTC. This encodes CASSLARDYFNEQFF.